The 5 T cell receptor beta chains given below trace back to one sample, sequenced in a study of blood T cell repertoires in COVID-19. Assay: immunoSEQ multiplex PCR; the TCRdb copy retains only in-frame clones and omits some. The sample holds 70,000 or so clones, about nine tenths seen once. Material for sequencing was peripheral blood. Receptors were obtained from a young woman with acute or convalescent COVID-19.

There are a few counts of this clone. This chain connects TRBV7-2 to TRBJ1-2; D remains ambiguous. V lost 1 base and J lost 7, with 19 bases in between. Per germline, CDR1 SGHTA and CDR2 FQGNSA. The CDR3 length is 16 residues. CDR3 bases: TGTGCCAGCAGCTTAGAGTCTGGGCAGTTCTTACGTGGCTACACCTTC. It translates to CASSLESGQFLRGYTF.

This clone has only one observation. The chain has TRBV23-1 and TRBJ2-3, with TRBD2 as a possible D gene (5 bases). TRBV23-1 is noted as an ORF with a role that remains uncertain. The CDR3 is made up of 18 amino acids. V was pared by 0 bases and J by 5 bases, with 21 bases between. The CDR3 here is CASSQSRAGCSKGDTQYF. Here the CDR3 DNA reads TGCGCCAGCAGTCAATCGAGGGCAGGATGTAGTAAGGGAGATACGCAGTATTTT.

This clone occurred once. This chain joins TRBV19 and TRBJ1-6; TRBD1 matches at 7 bases. The junction had 8 bases not matched to a gene; V was cut back by 5 bases and J by 7 bases. Per the germline V gene, CDR1 is LNHDA and CDR2 is SQIVND (reference sequence). The CDR3 totals 15 residues. The CDR3 nucleotides read TGTGCCAGTAGTTCCTCGGGACAGAACAATTCACCCCTCCACTTT. Translated: CASSSSGQNNSPLHF.

V is TRBV5-1 and J is TRBJ2-7; TRBD1 matches 11 bases. With 0 bases clipped from V and 4 bases from J, the junction kept 3 bases outside the gene matches. The CDR3 has 15 residues. Germline CDR1 SGHRS, CDR2 YFSETQ. The CDR3 DNA reads as TGCGCCAGCAGCTTGGCCGGGACAGGGGGGTACGAGCAGTACTTC. This gives the protein CASSLAGTGGYEQYF.

The rearrangement joins TRBV13 to TRBJ1-6; the D gene is possibly TRBD1 (6 bases). Trimming pared 4 bases from V and 8 bases from J, leaving 18 bases between. CDR1 and CDR2 (germline): PRHDT, FYEKMQ (reference sequence). The CDR3 loop spans 16 amino acids. CDR3 DNA: TGTGCCAGCAGCTCAAGAGCGGGGGGCAACGATTCACCCCTCCACTTT. Encoded protein: CASSSRAGGNDSPLHF.